These T cell receptor beta chains were read from a single sample in a study of CD8 T cells in ankylosing spondylitis. A single record per CDR3 protein comes from TCRdb applying MiXCR to the 5' RACE reads. This table has a few hundred thousand distinct CDR3 sequences, 20% to 25% appearing once. Material: blood, either unsorted or a sorted T cell fraction (not recorded which). The receptors here all came from a male donor with ankylosing spondylitis. The CDR3 runs from the conserved cysteine through the conserved F or W. The D gene is left open where the match is weak. Size values are once, few and many counts, or a class for expanded clones, and some rows have none.

d_gene	v_gene	j_gene	abundance	len	CDR3nt	CDR3aa
NA	TRBV12-5	TRBJ1-1	few	17	TGTGCTAGTGGTTTGGTCTCACAGGGTCGGTTGAACACTGAAGCTTTCTTT	CASGLVSQGRLNTEAFF
NA	TRBV6-2/TRBV6-3	TRBJ2-1	NA	16	TGTGCCAGCAGTTCAGCGTCACGACTCTCCTACAATGAGCAGTTCTTC	CASSSASRLSYNEQFF
NA	TRBV7-3	TRBJ2-2	NA	15	TGTGCCAGCAGCTTGTTACAGGGAGGTTCCGGGGAGCTGTTTTTT	CASSLLQGGSGELFF
TRBD1	TRBV29-1	TRBJ1-5	few	13	TGCAGCGTGGGACAGGACCCAAATCAGCCCCAGCATTTT	CSVGQDPNQPQHF
NA	TRBV20-1	TRBJ2-1	few	16	TGCAGTGCTAGAGGTTCTCGGGAAGGCTCCTACAATGAGCAGTTCTTC	CSARGSREGSYNEQFF
NA	TRBV12-3/TRBV12-4	TRBJ2-6	few	16	TGTGCCAGCAGACCCTCGGCCGGGGTTGGGGCCAACGTCCTGACTTTC	CASRPSAGVGANVLTF
TRBD1	TRBV6-1	TRBJ1-1	few	13	TGTGCCAGCACCGGACAGGCGAACACTGAAGCTTTCTTT	CASTGQANTEAFF
NA	TRBV5-1	TRBJ1-6	NA	16	TGCGCCAGCAGCTTGGGTGACAGCTCCTATAATTCACCCCTCCACTTT	CASSLGDSSYNSPLHF
NA	TRBV3-1	TRBJ2-7	few	15	TGTGCCAGCAGCCAAGTCGGGGGAAGCTCCTACGAGCAGTACTTC	CASSQVGGSSYEQYF
NA	TRBV12-3/TRBV12-4	TRBJ1-2	NA	14	TGTGCCAGCAGTAACCCGGGGGGTAACTATGGCTACACCTTC	CASSNPGGNYGYTF
NA	TRBV29-1	TRBJ2-3	many	15	TGCAGCGTTGACGGGTGGCCCAGAAGCACAGATACGCAGTATTTT	CSVDGWPRSTDTQYF
TRBD1	TRBV7-2	TRBJ1-5	NA	15	TGTGCCAGCAGCCTAGGACAGGGGACGTATCAGCCCCAGCATTTT	CASSLGQGTYQPQHF
NA	TRBV29-1	TRBJ2-3	NA	12	TGCAGCGTACTAGGGGCGGGAGATACGCAGTATTTT	CSVLGAGDTQYF
NA	TRBV11-3	TRBJ2-1	NA	14	TGTGCCAGCAATAACAGGGTAGGGAGTAATGAGCAGTTCTTC	CASNNRVGSNEQFF
NA	TRBV3-1	TRBJ1-5	NA	16	TGTGCCAGCAGCCAAGATCTGAGGGGACGGGATCAGCCCCAGCATTTT	CASSQDLRGRDQPQHF
TRBD1	TRBV19	TRBJ1-2	NA	16	TGTGCCAGTAGTATAGGAAACACAGGGGGCCGATATGGCTACACCTTC	CASSIGNTGGRYGYTF
TRBD1	TRBV18	TRBJ2-7	NA	15	TGTGCCAGCTCACAGACAGGGGGCGCGTCCTACGAGCAGTACTTC	CASSQTGGASYEQYF
NA	TRBV11-3	TRBJ2-6	few	13	TGTGCCAGCCAGGTCTCTGGGGCCAACGTCCTGACTTTC	CASQVSGANVLTF
NA	TRBV12-3/TRBV12-4	TRBJ2-7	few	13	TGTGCCAGCAGTTTCTCTTCGGGTACAATAAAGTACTTC	CASSFSSGTIKYF
NA	TRBV18	TRBJ2-1	NA	15	TGTGCCAGCTCACCACCGCAACTAAGCTACAATGAGCAGTTCTTC	CASSPPQLSYNEQFF
NA	TRBV27	TRBJ2-1	few	12	TGTGCCAGCAGTTTCGGGAGTAATGAGCAGTTCTTC	CASSFGSNEQFF
TRBD2	TRBV20-1	TRBJ2-5	NA	14	TGCAGTGCAAGACGACGGGGAGCGGGGGAGACCCAGTACTTC	CSARRRGAGETQYF
NA	TRBV12-3/TRBV12-4	TRBJ2-2	many	15	TGTGCCAGCAGTCGACAGCAGACGAACACCGGGGAGCTGTTTTTT	CASSRQQTNTGELFF
NA	TRBV7-2	TRBJ2-7	NA	15	TGTGCCAGCAGCTTAGGTCGGCTGATCTCCTACGAGCAGTACTTC	CASSLGRLISYEQYF
TRBD2	TRBV28	TRBJ2-1	NA	18	TGTGCCAGCAGTTCTCCCCGGACTAGCGGCAGCTCCTACAATGAGCAGTTCTTC	CASSSPRTSGSSYNEQFF
NA	TRBV5-1	TRBJ2-2	few	18	TGCGCCAGCAGCTTGCGGAGGGAGTGGGGGCCGAACACCGGGGAGCTGTTTTTT	CASSLRREWGPNTGELFF
TRBD2	TRBV28	TRBJ2-7	few	15	TGTGCCAGCAGTTCGGGGGGTAGCGGTGCCTACGAGCAGTACTTC	CASSSGGSGAYEQYF
TRBD1	TRBV6-5	TRBJ2-1	NA	12	TGTGCCAGCAGCCCAGGGGGCCGGGAGCAGTTCTTC	CASSPGGREQFF
TRBD1	TRBV4-2	TRBJ1-1	NA	17	TGTGCCAGCAGCCAAGGACCGACAGGGGAGCTGAACACTGAAGCTTTCTTT	CASSQGPTGELNTEAFF
NA	TRBV20-1	TRBJ2-3	NA	14	TGCAGTGCTAGAGATTTGGGGGTTCCTGATACGCAGTATTTT	CSARDLGVPDTQYF
TRBD1	TRBV11-3	TRBJ1-1	few	14	TGTGCCAGCAGCGGACAGGGTTTCCACACTGAAGCTTTCTTT	CASSGQGFHTEAFF
NA	TRBV28	TRBJ1-2	NA	14	TGTGCCAGCAGTACCGATTCGTTACTCTATGGCTACACCTTC	CASSTDSLLYGYTF